These 3 T cell receptor beta chains came from one sample sequenced in a study of blood T cell repertoires in COVID-19. The repertoire was sequenced with immunoSEQ multiplex PCR; TCRdb's copy has only in-frame clones and lacks some. The sample yields some 320,000 clones, under 90% seen once. The sample comprised peripheral blood. These receptor sequences come from a woman between 25 and 40 years old with COVID-19, enrolled during active disease.

The chain has TRBV4-1 and TRBJ1-1; D remains unclear. The ends were cut back, 1 base at V and 4 bases at J, with 13 bases in the middle. The CDR3 consists of 15 residues. Germline loops: CDR1 MGHRA, CDR2 YSYEKL. The CDR3 DNA reads as TGCGCCAGCAGCCAAGGGCACGGTGGAGGCACTGAAGCTTTCTTT. It translates to CASSQGHGGGTEAFF.

The rearrangement joins TRBV10-1 to TRBJ2-3; TRBD2 is a possible D gene (6 bases). The germline gives CDR1 WNHNN, CDR2 SYGVQD (reference sequence). The CDR3 runs to 15 residues. The ends were cut back, 10 bases at V and 2 bases at J, with 19 bases in the middle. The CDR3 sequence: CATTSTRDPTDTQYF. In nucleotides, the CDR3 is TGCGCCACTACTTCGACGCGGGATCCCACAGATACGCAGTATTTT.

This clone was seen more than once but under ten times. The genes are TRBV12-3 or TRBV12-4 and TRBJ1-5, with 7 bases matching TRBD1. The V gene end was trimmed by 5 bases and the J gene end by 5 bases; junction bases not matched to a gene: 3. The CDR3 has 13 residues. The CDR3 DNA follows: TGTGCCAGCAGTGAACAGGGGTATCAGCCCCAGCATTTT. Its protein product is CASSEQGYQPQHF.